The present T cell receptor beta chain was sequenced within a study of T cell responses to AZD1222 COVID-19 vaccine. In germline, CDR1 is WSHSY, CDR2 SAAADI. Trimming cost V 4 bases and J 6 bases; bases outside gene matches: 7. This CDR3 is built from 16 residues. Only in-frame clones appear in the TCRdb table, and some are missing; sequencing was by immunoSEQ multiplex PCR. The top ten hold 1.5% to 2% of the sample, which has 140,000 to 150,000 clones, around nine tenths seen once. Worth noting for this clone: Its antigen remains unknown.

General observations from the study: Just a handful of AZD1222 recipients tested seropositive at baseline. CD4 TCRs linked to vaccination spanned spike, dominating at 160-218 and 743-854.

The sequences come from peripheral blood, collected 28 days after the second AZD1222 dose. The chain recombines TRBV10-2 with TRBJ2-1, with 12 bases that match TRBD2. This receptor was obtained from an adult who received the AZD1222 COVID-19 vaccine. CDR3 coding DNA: TGCGCCAGCAGTGCTCCTAGCGGGAGGGCCTTCAATGAGCAGTTCTTC. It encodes CASSAPSGRAFNEQFF.